This TCR beta chain came from a study of molecular identifiers for immune sequencing clone quantification (dated by TCRdb to between 2018 and 2020). Concerning the study at large: In a replicate experiment, RNA from about 19,000 or 110,000 naive CD8 T cells was split into five aliquots, four of which were sequenced. This methods study benchmarked molecular-identifier clustering-based TCR repertoire sequencing (MIDCIRS) and TCR RNA copy counting, using CD8 T cells to do so.

General conclusions and limits of the study: Naive libraries contained spiked-in Jurkat TCR RNA (approximately ten copies' worth), which is not part of the donor repertoire. Without barcode sub-clustering, chimeric consensus sequences inflated TCR diversity; chimeras reached as high as 47%. The sizes of highly expanded clones could end up underestimated when identical TCR molecules share a barcode. Even against a background of some 920,000 naive CD8 T cells, spiked-in Jurkat TCR RNA amounting to a single cell's worth was reported to be detectable. Approximately 3.1 recovered TCR RNA copies per cell were obtained by modeling, versus about 9 by digital PCR, implying a capture efficiency of about 30%. In CMV-specific effector cells, clones with more than 20 RNA copies contained over 99% of molecules, whereas in naive cells such clones contained under 1% of molecules.

The library relied on PCR. Sequencer: NextSeq 500. Bulk TCR libraries were generated as previously described, with the TCR primers listed in Table S5 used. Purification of total RNA was performed with the Qiagen AllPrep DNA/RNA kit. Reads from multiple sequencing runs of the same library were pooled before analysis. The paper's data handling went like this. Reads were retained only if an exact TCR constant sequence was present, and the retained reads were trimmed to 150 nt and grouped according to their 12-nt molecular barcodes. Reads in each barcode group were sub-clustered using a 15% Levenshtein threshold, and a quality-weighted consensus sequence was built for each RNA molecule. Non-functional sequences were excluded, and lower-count sequences lying one edit away from another sequence were also excluded. On the basis of fitting two negative binomial distributions, barcode sub-clusters with fewer than 20% of the maximum read count were discarded. TCRdb reanalyzed the raw reads on its own, using fastp at Q25 for trimming and MiXCR for clone calling, and kept in-frame beta chains. Entries are consolidated by CDR3 protein sequence, retaining the most common genes and DNA. In this record, the V and J calls reflect TCRdb's handling and not the investigators' own analysis. The sample records about 630,000 distinct CDR3 sequences, around 25% of which are singletons. 0.78% of the sample rests with the top ten.

Inclusive of the bounding cysteine and phenylalanine, the CDR3 is 14 residues long. Only CDR3 DNA is held: 42 bases, read in frame from base 1. V sheds 6 bases and J sheds 4 bases, leaving 15 bases between their ends. CDR1 and CDR2, per the germline V gene (reference sequence), are MNHEY and SMNVEV. Libraries of naive CD8 T cells were built from approximately 20,000 to 1,000,000 sorted cells, with 10%, 30% or 50% of the purified RNA used. On a BD FACSAria II, naive CD8 T cells were FACS-sorted as CD8+CD4-CCR7+CD45RA+ and collected into RLT Plus buffer. To test detection sensitivity, Jurkat RNA equal to around nine TCR copies was added to samples of about 20,000-1,000,000 naive CD8 T cells. Enrichment of CD8 T cells was performed with RosetteSep CD8+ T Cell Enrichment Cocktail and Ficoll-Paque, after which ACK red cell lysis was carried out. This clonotype was recorded only once. It lacks a known antigen. Base quality data are lacking; no much larger clone is found one base away. One read represents weak support.

Sample: naive CD8+ T cells from blood, with Jurkat cell RNA spiked in. The cell subset or site label here, explained by the study, means: FACS-sorted CD8+CD4-CCR7+CD45RA+ naive T cells. The chain is assembled from TRBV27 and TRBJ2-5; the D segment might be TRBD1 or TRBD2, since each matches 5 bases. This clonotype originated in a human donor in good health. Some libraries in this study had Jurkat cell RNA spiked in. Read as DNA, the sequence is TGTGCCAGCAGACCGGACACTAGGACAGAGACCCAGTACTTC. Its product reads: CASRPDTRTETQYF.